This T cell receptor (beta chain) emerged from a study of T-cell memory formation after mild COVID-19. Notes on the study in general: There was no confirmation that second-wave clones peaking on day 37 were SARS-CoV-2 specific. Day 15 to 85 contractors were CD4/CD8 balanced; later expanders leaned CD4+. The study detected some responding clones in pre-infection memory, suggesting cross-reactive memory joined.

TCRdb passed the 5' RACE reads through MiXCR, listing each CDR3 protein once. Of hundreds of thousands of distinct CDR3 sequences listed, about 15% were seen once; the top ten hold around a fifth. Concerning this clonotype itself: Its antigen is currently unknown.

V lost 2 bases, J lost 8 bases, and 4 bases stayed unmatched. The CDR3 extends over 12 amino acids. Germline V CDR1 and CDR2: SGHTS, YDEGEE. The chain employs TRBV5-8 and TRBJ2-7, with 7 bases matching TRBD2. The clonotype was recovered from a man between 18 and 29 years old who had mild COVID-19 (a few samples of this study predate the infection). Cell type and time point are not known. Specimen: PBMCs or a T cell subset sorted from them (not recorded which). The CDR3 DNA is TGTGCCAGCAGCTTAATCGGGGGGAAGCAGTACGTC. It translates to CASSLIGGKQYV.